The 7 T cell receptor beta chains given below trace back to one sample, sequenced in a study of T cell repertoires in cytomegalovirus infection. Antigen specificity for these receptors is unknown. A single record per CDR3 protein comes from TCRdb applying MiXCR to the reads. The table records hundreds of thousands of distinct CDR3 sequences, 31% of them present only once. Source: cultured CD8+ T cells from PBMCs, taken from culture after CMV antigen stimulation. These receptors all stem from a human donor in good health (CMV status not recorded). Some clones in this sample may be carry-over from other donors' samples.

The J gene is TRBJ1-4, the V gene TRBV2; D perhaps matches TRBD1 (6 bases). The CDR3 runs to 15 residues. V shed 8 bases and J shed 7 bases, with 20 bases lying between them. CDR1 is SNHLY, CDR2 FYNNEI, per germline. The chain's CDR3 is CASRGGDNSAEKLFF. DNA for the CDR3: TGTGCCAGCCGCGGCGGGGACAACTCGGCTGAAAAACTGTTTTTT.

The chain carries TRBV5-1 and TRBJ2-1; 13 bases are a match to TRBD2. The CDR3 sequence is 18 residues long. Germline V gene data show CDR1 as SGHRS and CDR2 as YFSETQ. The trim removed 0 bases at V and 2 bases at J, leaving 5 bases unmatched. CDR3 in DNA: TGCGCCAGCAGCTTGGCGGGACTAGCGGGGCGGCCCTACAATGAGCAGTTCTTC. It is translated as CASSLAGLAGRPYNEQFF.

This clonotype was seen only a few times. The chain recombines TRBV19 with TRBJ2-1, with D possibly being TRBD2 (5 bases). The germline V gene encodes CDR1 LNHDA and CDR2 SQIVND (reference sequence). The CDR3 covers 13 residues. V was clipped by 3 bases and J by 6 bases, with 9 bases between them. This CDR3 is CASSMRATNEQFF. DNA for the CDR3: TGTGCCAGTAGTATGCGGGCTACCAATGAGCAGTTCTTC.

The chain couples TRBV6-2 or TRBV6-3 to TRBJ2-3, with D unresolved. The CDR3 length is 14 residues. CDR1 is MNHEY and CDR2 is SVGEGT in the germline V gene. Trimming left V 6 bases short and J 4 bases short, with 14 bases between. The CDR3 sequence is CASSSRRAPDTQYF. In nucleotides, the CDR3 is TGTGCCAGCAGCTCCCGAAGGGCGCCAGATACGCAGTATTTT.

This clonotype showed up many times. The chain carries TRBV7-2 and TRBJ1-2; D gene ambiguous. The CDR3 length is 14 residues. The ends were cut back, 5 bases at V and 6 bases at J, with 16 bases in the middle. The V gene's germline CDR1 is SGHTA and CDR2 FQGNSA. The DNA for the CDR3 is TGTGCCAGCAGCCACTGGACTCTAAAGGATGGCTACACCTTC. This gives the protein CASSHWTLKDGYTF.

The rearrangement uses TRBV7-6 and TRBJ2-1; D is perhaps TRBD1 (6 bases). CDR3 size: 13 residues. Trimming cost V 5 bases and J 12 bases, with 17 bases left between them. Germline lookup yields CDR1 SGHVS and CDR2 FNYEAQ. The CDR3 loop reads CASSPGQSWGQFF. CDR3 coding DNA: TGTGCCAGCAGCCCCGGACAGTCCTGGGGGCAGTTCTTC.

The rearrangement links TRBV2 to TRBJ1-1, with 11 bases that match TRBD1. With 11 bases clipped from V and 2 bases from J, the junction kept 10 bases outside the gene matches. The CDR3 contains 15 residues. Germline V gene lookup returns CDR1 SNHLY and CDR2 FYNNEI. CDR3 loop: CALRGQGASNTEAFF. In DNA, the CDR3 is TGTGCCCTCCGAGGACAGGGGGCTTCAAACACTGAAGCTTTCTTT.